This TCR beta chain was identified during a study of blood T cell repertoires in COVID-19. Study at large: Samples of COVID-19 (acute and convalescent) were obtained from the United States, Italy and Spain.

Original processing methods: Reference gene primer amplification gave estimated nucleated cell counts. Here immunoSEQ multiplex PCR was the method, and the copy in TCRdb shows in-frame clones only, minus some. Clone size and the V and J calls come from that table; the DNA yielded D and trimming. The sample consists of some 150,000 clones, roughly 87% of them appearing once. CDR1 is SGDLS and CDR2 is YYNGEE in the germline V gene. Trimming cost V 5 bases and J 6 bases; bases outside gene matches: 11. CDR3 length equals 14 residues. Sequencing used peripheral blood. V usage is TRBV9 and J usage is TRBJ2-7; 7 nucleotides agree with TRBD1. The clonotype comes from a woman aged 60 to 75 with active or convalescent COVID-19. CDR3 sequence (DNA): TGTGCCAGCAGTCTGACAGGGTCTCCCTCCGAGCAGTACTTC. As protein: CASSLTGSPSEQYF.